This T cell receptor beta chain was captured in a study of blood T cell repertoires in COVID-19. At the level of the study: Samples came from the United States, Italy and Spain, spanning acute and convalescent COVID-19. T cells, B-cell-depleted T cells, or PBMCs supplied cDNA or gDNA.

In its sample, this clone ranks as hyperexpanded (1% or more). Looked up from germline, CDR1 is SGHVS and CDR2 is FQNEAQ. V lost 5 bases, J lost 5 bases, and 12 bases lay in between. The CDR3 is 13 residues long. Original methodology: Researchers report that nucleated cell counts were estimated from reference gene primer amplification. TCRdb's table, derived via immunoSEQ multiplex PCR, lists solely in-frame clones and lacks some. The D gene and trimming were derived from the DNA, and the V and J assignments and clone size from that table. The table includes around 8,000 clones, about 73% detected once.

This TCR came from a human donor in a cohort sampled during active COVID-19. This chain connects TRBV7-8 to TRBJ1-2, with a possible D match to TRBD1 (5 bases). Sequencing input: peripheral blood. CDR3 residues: CASSAGGAYGYTF. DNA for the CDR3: TGTGCCAGCAGCGCCGGGGGAGCTTATGGCTACACCTTC. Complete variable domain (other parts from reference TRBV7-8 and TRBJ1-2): GAGVSQSPRYKVAKRGQDVALRCDPISGHVSLFWYQQALGQGPEFLTYFQNEAQLDKSGLPSDRFFAERPEGSVSTLKIQRTQQEDSAVYLCASSAGGAYGYTFGSGTRLTVV.